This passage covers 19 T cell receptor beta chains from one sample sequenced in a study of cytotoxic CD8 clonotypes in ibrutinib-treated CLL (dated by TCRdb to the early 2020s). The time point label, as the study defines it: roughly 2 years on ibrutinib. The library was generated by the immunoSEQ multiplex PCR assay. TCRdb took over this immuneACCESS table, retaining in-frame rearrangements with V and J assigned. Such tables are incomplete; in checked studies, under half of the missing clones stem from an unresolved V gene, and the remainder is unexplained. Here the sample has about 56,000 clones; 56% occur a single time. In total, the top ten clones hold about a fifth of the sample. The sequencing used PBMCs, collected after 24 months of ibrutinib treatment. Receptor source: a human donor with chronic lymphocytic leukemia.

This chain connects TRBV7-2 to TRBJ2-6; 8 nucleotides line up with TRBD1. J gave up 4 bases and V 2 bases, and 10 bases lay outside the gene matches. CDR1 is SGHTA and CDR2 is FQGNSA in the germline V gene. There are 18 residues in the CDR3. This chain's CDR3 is CASSLRPGTGSGANVLTF. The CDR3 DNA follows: TGTGCCAGCAGCTTAAGGCCCGGGACAGGTTCCGGGGCCAACGTCCTGACTTTC.

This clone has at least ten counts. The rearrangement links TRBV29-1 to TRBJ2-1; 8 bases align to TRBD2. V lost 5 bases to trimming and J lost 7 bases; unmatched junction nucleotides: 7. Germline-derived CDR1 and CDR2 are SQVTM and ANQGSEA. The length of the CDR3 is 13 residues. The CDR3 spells CSVSAGGGNEQFF. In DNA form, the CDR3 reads TGCAGCGTTTCGGCGGGAGGTGGAAATGAGCAGTTCTTC.

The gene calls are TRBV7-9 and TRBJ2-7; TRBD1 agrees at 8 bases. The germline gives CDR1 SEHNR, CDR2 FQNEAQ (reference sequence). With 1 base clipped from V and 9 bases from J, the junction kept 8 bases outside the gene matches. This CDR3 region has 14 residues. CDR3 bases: TGTGCCAGCAGCTTAGGGACCCAGGGGGCCGGGCAGTACGTC. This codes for CASSLGTQGAGQYV.

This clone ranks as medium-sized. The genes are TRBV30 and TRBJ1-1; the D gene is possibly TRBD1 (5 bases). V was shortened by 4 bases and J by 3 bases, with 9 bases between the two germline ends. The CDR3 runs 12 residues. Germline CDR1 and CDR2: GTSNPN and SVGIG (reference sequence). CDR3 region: CAWIWGDTEAFF. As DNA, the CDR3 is TGTGCCTGGATTTGGGGGGACACTGAAGCTTTCTTT. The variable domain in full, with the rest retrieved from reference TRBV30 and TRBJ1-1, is SQTIHQWPATLVQPVGSPLSLECTVEGTSNPNLYWYRQAAGRGLQLLFYSVGIGQISSEVPQNLSASRPQDRQFILSSKKLLLSDSGFYLCAWIWGDTEAFFGQGTRLTVV.

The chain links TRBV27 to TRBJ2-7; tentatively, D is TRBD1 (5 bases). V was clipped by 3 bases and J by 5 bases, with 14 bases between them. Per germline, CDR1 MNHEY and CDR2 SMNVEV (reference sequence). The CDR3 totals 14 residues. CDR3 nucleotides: TGTGCCAGCAGTTTCGGCAGGGTATTGAACGAGCAGTACTTC. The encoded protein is CASSFGRVLNEQYF.

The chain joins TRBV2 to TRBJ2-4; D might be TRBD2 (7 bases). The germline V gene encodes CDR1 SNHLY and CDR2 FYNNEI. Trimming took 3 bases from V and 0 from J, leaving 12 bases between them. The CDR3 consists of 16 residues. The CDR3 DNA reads TGTGCCAGCAGTGAGTCGGGGGGCAAAGCCAAAAACATTCAGTACTTC. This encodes CASSESGGKAKNIQYF.

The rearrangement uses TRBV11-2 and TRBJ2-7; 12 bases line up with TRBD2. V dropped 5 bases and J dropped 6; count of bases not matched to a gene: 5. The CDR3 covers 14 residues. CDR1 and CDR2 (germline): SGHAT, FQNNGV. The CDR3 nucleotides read TGTGCCAGCAGCATTAGGACTAGCGGGGCCGAGCAGTACGTC. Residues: CASSIRTSGAEQYV.

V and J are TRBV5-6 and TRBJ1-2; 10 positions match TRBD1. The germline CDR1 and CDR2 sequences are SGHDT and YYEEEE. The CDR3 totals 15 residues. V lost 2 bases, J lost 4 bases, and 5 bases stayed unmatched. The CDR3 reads CASSFSGTGVYGYTF. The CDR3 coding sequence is TGTGCCAGCAGCTTCTCCGGGACAGGGGTCTATGGCTACACCTTC.

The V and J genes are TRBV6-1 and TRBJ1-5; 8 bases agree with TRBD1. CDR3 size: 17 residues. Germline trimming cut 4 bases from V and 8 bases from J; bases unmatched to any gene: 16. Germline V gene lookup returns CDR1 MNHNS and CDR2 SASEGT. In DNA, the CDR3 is TGTGCCAGCAGTGGGACAGGGTGGAACAGTGGGGTGAAGCCCCAGCATTTT. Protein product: CASSGTGWNSGVKPQHF.

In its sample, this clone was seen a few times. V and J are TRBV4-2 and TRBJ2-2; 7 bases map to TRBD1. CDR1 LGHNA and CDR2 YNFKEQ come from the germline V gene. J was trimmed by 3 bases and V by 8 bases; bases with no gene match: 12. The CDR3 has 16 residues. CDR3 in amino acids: CASSLGDSFYTGELFF. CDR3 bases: TGTGCCAGCTCCCTCGGGGACAGCTTTTACACCGGGGAGCTGTTTTTT.

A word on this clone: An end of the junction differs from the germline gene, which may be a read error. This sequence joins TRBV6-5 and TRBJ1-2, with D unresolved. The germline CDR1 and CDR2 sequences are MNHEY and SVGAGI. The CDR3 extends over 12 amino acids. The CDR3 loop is CASSPLLRTQDF. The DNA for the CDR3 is TGTGCCAGCAGTCCCCTCCTGCGGACGCAGGATTTC.

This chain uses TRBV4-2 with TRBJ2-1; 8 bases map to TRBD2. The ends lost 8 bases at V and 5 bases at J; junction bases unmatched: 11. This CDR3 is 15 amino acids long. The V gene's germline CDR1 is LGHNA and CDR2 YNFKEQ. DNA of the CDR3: TGTGCCAGCGCTGACTCACTAGCGGCCCACAATGAGCAGTTCTTC. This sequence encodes CASADSLAAHNEQFF.

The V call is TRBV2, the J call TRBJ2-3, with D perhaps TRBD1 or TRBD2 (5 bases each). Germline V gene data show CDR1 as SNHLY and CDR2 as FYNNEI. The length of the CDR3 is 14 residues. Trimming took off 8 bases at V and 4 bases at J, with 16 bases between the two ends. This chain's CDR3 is CASRYEGLPDTQYF. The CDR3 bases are TGTGCCAGCCGATACGAGGGGCTACCAGATACGCAGTATTTT. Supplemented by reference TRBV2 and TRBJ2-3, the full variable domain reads EPEVTQTPSHQVTQMGQEVILRCVPISNHLYFYWYRQILGQKVEFLVSFYNNEISEKSEIFDDQFSVERPDGSNFTLKIRSTKLEDSAMYFCASRYEGLPDTQYFGPGTRLTVL.

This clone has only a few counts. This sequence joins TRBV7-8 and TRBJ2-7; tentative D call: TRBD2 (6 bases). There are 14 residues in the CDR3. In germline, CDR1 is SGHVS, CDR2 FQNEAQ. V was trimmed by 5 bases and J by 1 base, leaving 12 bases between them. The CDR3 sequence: CASSLEGYSYEQYF. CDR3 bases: TGTGCCAGCAGCCTGGAGGGTTATTCCTACGAGCAGTACTTC.

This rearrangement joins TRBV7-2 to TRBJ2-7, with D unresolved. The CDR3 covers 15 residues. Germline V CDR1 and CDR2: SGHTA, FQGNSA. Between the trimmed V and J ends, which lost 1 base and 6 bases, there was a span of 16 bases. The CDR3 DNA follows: TGTGCCAGCAGCTTAGGGAATCACCCGGCTAGCGAGCAGTACGTC. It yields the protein CASSLGNHPASEQYV.

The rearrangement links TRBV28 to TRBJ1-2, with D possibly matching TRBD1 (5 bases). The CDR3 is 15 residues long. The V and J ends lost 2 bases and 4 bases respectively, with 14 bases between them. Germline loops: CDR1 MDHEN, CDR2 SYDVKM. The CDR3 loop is CASSLGLGRAYGYTF. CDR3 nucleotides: TGTGCCAGCAGTTTAGGTCTCGGCAGGGCCTATGGCTACACCTTC.

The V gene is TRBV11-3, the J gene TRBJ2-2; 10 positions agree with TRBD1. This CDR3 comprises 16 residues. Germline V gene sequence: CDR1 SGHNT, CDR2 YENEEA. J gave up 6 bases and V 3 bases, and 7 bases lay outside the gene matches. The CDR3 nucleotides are TGTGCCAGCAGCTTGGTGTCCGGGACAGGGGCCGGGGAGCTGTTTTTT. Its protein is CASSLVSGTGAGELFF.

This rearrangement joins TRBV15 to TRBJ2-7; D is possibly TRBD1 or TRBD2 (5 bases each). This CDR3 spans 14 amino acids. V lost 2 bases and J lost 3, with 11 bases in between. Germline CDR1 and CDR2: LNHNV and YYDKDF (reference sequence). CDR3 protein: CATSRNRRVYEQYV. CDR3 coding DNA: TGTGCCACCAGCAGAAACAGGCGGGTCTACGAGCAGTACGTC.

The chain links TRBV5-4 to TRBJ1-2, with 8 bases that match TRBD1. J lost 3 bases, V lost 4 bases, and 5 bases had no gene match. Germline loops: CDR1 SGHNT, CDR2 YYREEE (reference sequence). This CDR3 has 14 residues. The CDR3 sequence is CASSPGQADYGYTF. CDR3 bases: TGTGCCAGCAGCCCGGGACAGGCCGACTATGGCTACACCTTC.